The clone carrying this T cell receptor (beta chain) was seen ten or more times. The antigen remains unidentified. This CDR3 has 17 residues. Per germline, CDR1 MNHEY and CDR2 SMNVEV (reference sequence). The V end was cut by 5 bases, the J end by 0 bases, with 19 bases between. TCRdb reanalysed the RACE reads using MiXCR and keeps one entry per CDR3 protein. The sample has about 56,000 distinct CDR3 sequences; about a tenth are singletons. Documented time point: patch test 1, 2 weeks after DPC sensitization. Treatment: therapeutic diphenylcyclopropenone sensitization with weekly scalp DPC. This entry is derived from a study of human T cells and chemical hapten exposure. Study-level findings and limits: TCRs at a frequency above 1 in 1000 stayed unchanged with DPC sensitization.

Sample: whole blood, taken in connection with sensitization to the hapten diphenylcyclopropenone (DPC). The rearrangement joins TRBV27 to TRBJ1-1; tentative D call: TRBD1 (5 bases). This receptor was obtained from a woman aged 40 to 55 with alopecia areata. Some clones in this sample may be carry-over from other donors' samples. CDR3 bases: TGTGCCAGCAGTCGACAGTTCCTCCCGAAAATGAACACTGAAGCTTTCTTT. Residues: CASSRQFLPKMNTEAFF.